The T cell receptor beta chain described here comes from a study of blood T cell repertoires in COVID-19 (dated by TCRdb to the early 2020s). Context from the whole study: Samples covering the acute and convalescent phases of COVID-19 were provided by collaborators in the United States, Italy and Spain. The samples were drawn from two sources: the first 160 participants of the ongoing ImmuneRACE study, and 1,254 subjects contributed by 6 global collaborators. Subjects who had been exposed to COVID-19, were actively infected with it, or had recovered from it provided the deeply sampled blood TCRbeta repertoires that made up the dataset. Where available, HLA class I and class II types were obtained from metadata supplied by the sample provider rather than from assay-based typing. A freely available public database, intended as a resource for researchers studying the immune response to SARS-CoV-2, is where the repertoires were released. A de-identified subject ID, COVID-19 status, age in years and sex were almost always included in the sample metadata. The material from the prospective study consisted of cDNA or gDNA derived from T cells, B-cell-depleted T cells, or PBMCs.

Paper-wide results and their limitations: Clinical and demographic metadata were provided uncurated, with the amount varying by source and participant.

Participants in the prospective study were enrolled through a virtual design, were aged roughly 18 to 100 years, and lived in roughly 24 United States geographic areas. Cohort assignment in the prospective study relied on participant-reported clinical history from a screening survey and a study questionnaire. Recovered participants in ImmuneRACE Cohort 3 were defined by two consecutive negative NP/OP PCR tests, clearance by a healthcare professional, or resolution of symptoms. Mobile phlebotomists in the prospective study collected whole blood, serum and a nasopharyngeal or oropharyngeal swab from every participant. Additional blood draws and questionnaires over an approximately 2-month period could optionally be provided by prospective study participants. Prospective study blood samples were shipped either frozen or at room temperature before DNA extraction. The immunoSEQ Assay, a bias-controlled multiplex PCR, was used to amplify TCRbeta CDR3 regions from genomic DNA. For the original study's pipeline: The number of nucleated cells in each sample was estimated by amplification of reference gene primers within the assay. Sequence reads were collapsed and filtered to measure the absolute abundance of every unique TCRbeta CDR3 rearrangement. For each sample, productive Simpson clonality was calculated as the square root of Simpson's diversity index over productive rearrangements. The immuneACCESS repertoire file appears here via TCRdb, limited to in-frame rearrangements. These files lack a portion of the clones; in checked studies, under half of the deficit traces to unresolved V genes, and the cause of the others is not known. V and J calls and clone size follow that table, whereas D and trimming were derived from the DNA. The sample includes hundreds of thousands of clones, with 80% to 90% observed a single time. The ten largest clonotypes hold around 1.1% of the sample.

Turning to this clone: It has no known antigen specificity. The record has no base qualities; no much larger clone is one base away.

CDR1 is given as SEHNR and CDR2 as FQNEAQ, both from the germline V gene (reference sequence). The CDR3 runs 14 residues from the cysteine to the phenylalanine. Only the CDR3 DNA is retained, 42 bases long and in frame from the first base. V was cut back by 4 bases and J by 4 bases, leaving a gap of 11 bases between them. The clonotype originates from a man aged 25 to 45 who had recovered from COVID-19. Material: PBMCs or T cells enriched from blood (not recorded which). This receptor chain uses TRBV7-9 and TRBJ1-5; perhaps TRBD1 is the D gene, with 6 bases matching. The CDR3 protein sequence reads: CASSSRQANQPQHF. The nucleotide sequence is TGTGCCAGCAGCTCCAGACAGGCGAATCAGCCCCAGCATTTT. Reference TRBV7-9 and TRBJ1-5 genes cover what lies past the CDR3, so the full variable domain is DTGVSQNPRHKITKRGQNVTFRCDPISEHNRLYWYRQTLGQGPEFLTYFQNEAQLEKSRLLSDRFSAERPKGSFSTLEIQRTEQGDSAMYLCASSSRQANQPQHFGDGTRLSIL.